This T cell receptor beta chain was sequenced for a study of somatic mutations in cytotoxic T cells in rheumatoid arthritis. At the level of the study: Patient blood (under 33 ml EDTA) was taken immediately after diagnosis and before treatment.

Sequencing was performed with immunoSEQ multiplex PCR; in TCRdb, only in-frame clones are kept and a portion is missing. The table lists 15,000 or so clones, roughly 82% of them singletons, with more than 15% in the top ten. This clone was picked up one time. The sequencing input was CD8+ T cells sorted from blood. This clonotype originated in a woman between 45 and 65 years old with rheumatoid arthritis.

The DNA for the CDR3 is TGTGCCAGCAGTTTCATGGGAAACACTGAAGCTTTCTTT. Amino acid sequence: CASSFMGNTEAFF. The V call is TRBV27, the J call TRBJ1-1; D not resolved. The length of the CDR3 is 13 residues. Looked up from germline, CDR1 is MNHEY and CDR2 is SMNVEV (reference sequence). With 3 bases removed from V and 2 bases from J, the gap between germline ends came to 7 bases.